The 6 T cell receptor beta chains presented below share a single source sample, sequenced in a study of blood T cell repertoires in COVID-19. Libraries were prepared by immunoSEQ multiplex PCR; TCRdb keeps only in-frame clonotypes and omits some of them. This table holds some 76,000 clones, approximately 81% found once. Sequenced: peripheral blood. Source of these receptors: a woman aged 60-75 years with acute or convalescent COVID-19.

The chain combines TRBV4-3 with TRBJ2-7; maybe TRBD2 (7 bases). The CDR3 totals 15 residues. In germline, CDR1 is LGHNA, CDR2 YSLEER. Trimming removed 0 bases from V and 2 bases from J, with 11 bases in between. The CDR3 nucleotides are TGCGCCAGCAGCCAAGAGAGGGGGGGCGCCTACGAGCAGTACTTC. Amino acid sequence: CASSQERGGAYEQYF.

By share, this clone ranks as medium-sized. The rearrangement uses TRBV2 and TRBJ1-4, with TRBD1 matching 9 bases. With V trimmed by 5 bases and J by 4 bases, 5 bases remained unmatched. This CDR3 is 15 amino acids long. CDR1 and CDR2 (germline): SNHLY, FYNNEI. The CDR3 DNA is TGTGCCAGCAGTCAGGACAGGGGCTTTAATGAAAAACTGTTTTTT. Protein sequence: CASSQDRGFNEKLFF.

This clone showed up just once. The V call is TRBV19, the J call TRBJ1-1, with 10 bases matching TRBD1. V shed 1 base and J 5 bases; nucleotides not matched to a gene: 1. Germline CDR1 is LNHDA and CDR2 is SQIVND (reference sequence). CDR3 length: 14 residues. The CDR3 region has the DNA TGTGCCAGTAGTATAGGGACAGGGGGGACTGAAGCTTTCTTT. Translated, it gives CASSIGTGGTEAFF. The full variable domain, in which reference TRBV19 and TRBJ1-1 provide the parts outside the CDR3, is DGGITQSPKYLFRKEGQNVTLSCEQNLNHDAMYWYRQDPGQGLRLIYYSQIVNDFQKGDIAEGYSVSREKKESFPLTVTSAQKNPTAFYLCASSIGTGGTEAFFGQGTRLTVV.

The V and J genes are TRBV9 and TRBJ1-3, with D uncertain. V shed 1 base and J shed 0 bases, with 8 bases lying between them. Germline values: CDR1 SGDLS, CDR2 YYNGEE. The CDR3 runs 15 residues. The CDR3: CASSVSSHSGNTIYF. The CDR3 coding sequence is TGTGCCAGCAGCGTATCGAGTCACTCTGGAAACACCATATATTTT. The whole variable domain, remainder taken from reference TRBV9 and TRBJ1-3, is DSGVTQTPKHLITATGQRVTLRCSPRSGDLSVYWYQQSLDQGLQFLIQYYNGEERAKGNILERFSAQQFPDLHSELNLSSLELGDSALYFCASSVSSHSGNTIYFGEGSWLTVV.

The rearrangement uses TRBV30 and TRBJ1-5, with no clear D. The V and J ends lost 0 bases and 7 bases respectively, with 19 bases between them. The CDR3 runs 16 residues. Germline V CDR1 and CDR2: GTSNPN, SVGIG (reference sequence). Here the CDR3 reads CAWSVASPRRMQPQHF. In nucleotides, the CDR3 is TGTGCCTGGAGTGTGGCTAGCCCAAGGAGAATGCAGCCCCAGCATTTT.

The V gene is TRBV7-8, the J gene TRBJ2-2; D possibly corresponds to TRBD1 (6 bases). Trimming took off 3 bases at V and 5 bases at J, with 10 bases between the two ends. This CDR3 has 14 amino acids. Germline V CDR1 and CDR2: SGHVS, FQNEAQ. The CDR3 spells CASSFRGGTGELFF. The CDR3, as DNA: TGTGCCAGCAGCTTCCGAGGGGGTACCGGGGAGCTGTTTTTT.